The 29 T cell receptor beta chains given below trace back to one sample, sequenced in a study of cytomegalovirus exposure and HLA in healthy donors. PCR used 60 Vbeta primers and 13 Jbeta primers. The assay was immunoSEQ multiplex PCR, and TCRdb's table has in-frame clones only and misses some. The table has some 140,000 clones, about 9.1% seen once. The specimen was PBMCs. All receptors come from a woman aged 40 to 55 in good health and CMV-seropositive.

The chain employs TRBV5-4 and TRBJ2-1, with 11 bases fitting TRBD1. The germline gives CDR1 SGHNT, CDR2 YYREEE (reference sequence). After removal of 1 base from V and 0 bases from J, the junction contained 3 bases not matched to a gene. This CDR3 comprises 17 residues. The CDR3 DNA reads TGTGCCAGCAGCTTGCGGACAGGGGGCGACTCCTACAATGAGCAGTTCTTC. Translated: CASSLRTGGDSYNEQFF.

This clone was counted between two and nine times. The chain combines TRBV10-3 with TRBJ1-2; 9 bases map to TRBD1. V was clipped by 7 bases and J by 3 bases; unmatched bases: 6. The CDR3 loop spans 14 amino acids. Germline CDR1 ENHRY, CDR2 SYGVKD. CDR3 coding DNA: TGTGCCATCAATCGACAGGGGGTCGACTATGGCTACACCTTC. This gives the protein CAINRQGVDYGYTF.

The chain is built from TRBV5-1 and TRBJ1-1; TRBD1 matches at 7 bases. The CDR3 totals 13 residues. With V trimmed by 4 bases and J by 12 bases, 12 bases remained unmatched. Looked up from germline, CDR1 is SGHRS and CDR2 is YFSETQ. DNA of the CDR3: TGCGCCAGCAGCCTGGGTGGACAGGAAAGGACTTTCTTT. Its protein is CASSLGGQERTFF.

This chain connects TRBV6-6 to TRBJ2-3; 13 bases are a match to TRBD2. CDR1 MNHNY and CDR2 SVGAGI come from the germline V gene (reference sequence). The CDR3 loop spans 15 amino acids. V lost 7 bases and J lost 2; bases outside the gene matches: 3. CDR3 region: CASMGTSGTTDTQYF. The CDR3 region has the DNA TGTGCCAGCATGGGGACTAGCGGGACCACAGATACGCAGTATTTT.

This rearrangement joins TRBV19 to TRBJ1-1; the D is unclear. The length of the CDR3 is 15 residues. Germline values: CDR1 LNHDA, CDR2 SQIVND (reference sequence). V shed 4 bases and J shed 1 base, with 13 bases lying between them. The DNA of the CDR3 is TGTGCCAGTAGTACCCCCGGCAGGCCGAACACTGAAGCTTTCTTT. This codes for CASSTPGRPNTEAFF.

This clone has more than one count but fewer than ten. The chain has TRBV7-6 and TRBJ2-3; TRBD2 matches 8 bases. CDR1 is SGHVS, CDR2 FNYEAQ, per germline. The CDR3 has 17 residues. V dropped 0 bases and J dropped 7; count of bases not matched to a gene: 12. This chain's CDR3 is CASSLASSGGLANTQYF. DNA of the CDR3: TGTGCCAGCAGCTTAGCTTCGTCGGGGGGGTTGGCCAATACGCAGTATTTT.

The chain links TRBV2 to TRBJ2-3, with 9 positions matching TRBD2. CDR3 size: 16 residues. Germline assignment: CDR1 SNHLY and CDR2 FYNNEI. Written as DNA, the CDR3 is TGTGCTTTAGTCCAGCGGGGGGCCCCCTTCACAGATACGCAGTATTTT. It codes for CALVQRGAPFTDTQYF.

Only a few counts were recorded for this clone. The V and J genes are TRBV10-3 and TRBJ2-1, with D perhaps matching TRBD2 (6 bases). Germline lookup yields CDR1 ENHRY and CDR2 SYGVKD. The CDR3 loop spans 14 amino acids. V was clipped by 4 bases and J by 6 bases, with 13 bases between them. The CDR3 loop reads CAISGGDGGNEQFF. The CDR3 DNA reads as TGTGCCATCAGTGGGGGGGACGGAGGCAATGAGCAGTTCTTC.

This clone appeared a few times. This rearrangement joins TRBV21-1 to TRBJ1-6; TRBD1, as called in the table, went unchecked against the DNA. TRBV21-1 is recorded as a pseudogene. CDR3 length: 19 residues. For the CDR3, the DNA is TGTGCCAGCAGCAAAGGGGGTTTTAGGGGTGCGTCGTATAATTCACCCCTCCACTTT. Translation: CASSKGGFRGASYNSPLHF.

The rearrangement links TRBV4-3 to TRBJ1-2; D might be TRBD1 (6 bases). This CDR3 spans 19 amino acids. The germline CDR1 and CDR2 sequences are LGHNA and YSLEER. V was shortened by 1 base and J by 5 bases, with 26 bases between the two germline ends. The CDR3 DNA sequence: TGCGCCAGCAGCCAAGGTCAAAATCCTTCGGACAGCCACTTTTATGGCTACACCTTC. This encodes CASSQGQNPSDSHFYGYTF.

This clone has a handful of counts. V gene TRBV29-1 combines with J gene TRBJ1-2; D gene ambiguous. The V and J ends lost 5 bases and 4 bases respectively, with 8 bases between them. CDR3 size: 11 residues. Germline-derived CDR1 and CDR2 are SQVTM and ANQGSEA. CDR3 sequence: CSVSLIYGYTF. The CDR3 nucleotides are TGCAGCGTTTCTCTAATCTATGGCTACACCTTC.

The V call is TRBV12-5, the J call TRBJ2-1, with 13 nucleotides matching TRBD2. Germline assignment: CDR1 LGHNT and CDR2 FRNRAP. CDR3 size: 17 residues. J was trimmed by 8 bases and V by 1 base; bases with no gene match: 8. In DNA, the CDR3 is TGTGCTAGTGGTTTGGCCCCGACTAGCGGGGGGCCGGATGAGCAGTTCTTC. It translates to CASGLAPTSGGPDEQFF.

This clone was observed a few times. The chain has TRBV4-1 and TRBJ2-3; 9 nucleotides agree with TRBD2. Germline V gene data show CDR1 as MGHRA and CDR2 as YSYEKL. V lost 2 bases, J lost 1 base, and 7 bases stayed unmatched. This CDR3 spans 17 amino acids. The CDR3 nucleotides read TGCGCCAGCAGCCAAAGTTGGACTAGCGTCGGCACAGATACGCAGTATTTT. Translating gives CASSQSWTSVGTDTQYF.

This clone has only a few counts. The junction and the germline gene differ at one end; a read error may be behind it. The J gene is TRBJ1-2, the V gene TRBV10-3; D call uncertain. The CDR3 runs 14 residues. Germline assignment: CDR1 ENHRY and CDR2 SYGVKD. CDR3 coding DNA: TGTGCCATCAGGGAGTCCCAAGTCCGGGAAGGCTACACCTTC. This codes for CAIRESQVREGYTF.

The rearrangement uses TRBV29-1 and TRBJ2-3; D not certain. Germline V gene data show CDR1 as SQVTM and CDR2 as ANQGSEA. The CDR3 totals 11 residues. Trimming removed 2 bases at V and 3 bases at J, with 3 bases between. The CDR3 nucleotides read TGCAGCGTTGAACTAACAGATACGCAGTATTTT. It encodes CSVELTDTQYF.

The chain uses TRBV5-4 and TRBJ2-7, with 8 bases matching TRBD1. Germline V lookup: CDR1 SGHNT, CDR2 YYREEE (reference sequence). The V and J ends lost 2 bases and 6 bases, in that order; junction bases with no gene match: 1. The CDR3 loop spans 12 amino acids. This CDR3 is CASSFTGGEQYF. The CDR3 nucleotides are TGTGCCAGCAGCTTCACAGGGGGCGAGCAGTACTTC.

This sequence joins TRBV5-6 and TRBJ1-6; TRBD1 is a possible D gene (6 bases). Germline CDR1 and CDR2: SGHDT and YYEEEE. This CDR3 spans 13 amino acids. V lost 8 bases to trimming and J lost 8 bases, with 14 bases between them. DNA for the CDR3: TGTGCCAGAAGAAGGGACACGTATTCACCCCTCCACTTT. Residues: CARRRDTYSPLHF.

The V call is TRBV2, the J call TRBJ1-6; TRBD1 matches at 9 bases. Germline trimming cut 4 bases from V and 4 bases from J; bases unmatched to any gene: 5. The germline CDR1 and CDR2 sequences are SNHLY and FYNNEI. CDR3 length: 16 amino acids. The CDR3 DNA sequence: TGTGCCAGCAGTGCCGGGACAGGGTCATATAATTCACCCCTCCACTTT. Protein product: CASSAGTGSYNSPLHF.

The chain joins TRBV27 to TRBJ2-7; TRBD2 matches at 9 bases. This CDR3 is built from 17 residues. Germline CDR1 and CDR2: MNHEY and SMNVEV (reference sequence). With V trimmed by 4 bases and J by 0 bases, 10 bases remained unmatched. The CDR3 reads CASSSGLAGHLSYEQYF. In DNA, the CDR3 is TGTGCCAGCAGTTCTGGGCTAGCGGGGCACCTCTCCTACGAGCAGTACTTC.

This clone has more than one count but fewer than ten. This chain links TRBV2 with TRBJ2-1; possibly TRBD1 for D (6 bases). This CDR3 comprises 17 residues. In germline, CDR1 is SNHLY, CDR2 FYNNEI. Trimming removed 2 bases at V and 0 bases at J, with 14 bases between. CDR3 nucleotides: TGTGCCAGCAGTGAACGGTGGGGGCCTTTCTCCTACAATGAGCAGTTCTTC. Its translation is CASSERWGPFSYNEQFF.

CDR3 amino acids: CASSFRQTDTQYF. CDR3 coding DNA: TGTGCCAGCAGCTTCCGACAGACAGATACGCAGTATTTT. The chain employs TRBV7-2 and TRBJ2-3; possibly TRBD1 for D (5 bases). Germline loops: CDR1 SGHTA, CDR2 FQGNSA. Trimming pared 3 bases from V and 3 bases from J, leaving 7 bases between. There are 13 residues in the CDR3.

The chain couples TRBV2 to TRBJ1-5, with TRBD1 matching over 7 bases. The V and J ends lost 5 bases and 3 bases, in that order; junction bases with no gene match: 7. The length of the CDR3 is 15 residues. CDR1 is SNHLY and CDR2 is FYNNEI in the germline V gene. CDR3 DNA: TGTGCCAGCAGTCGAGACAGGGCCATCAATCAGCCCCAGCATTTT. Translation: CASSRDRAINQPQHF.

The chain combines TRBV18 with TRBJ1-2; possibly TRBD1 for D (6 bases). Germline-derived CDR1 and CDR2 are KGHSH and LQKENI. Between the trimmed V and J ends, which lost 6 bases and 1 base, there was a span of 21 bases. The CDR3 loop spans 17 amino acids. In DNA, the CDR3 is TGTGCCAGCTCTCGAACCTTACAGGGAGTGGATAACTATGGCTACACCTTC. This gives the protein CASSRTLQGVDNYGYTF.

The rearrangement links TRBV27 to TRBJ2-5; 11 nucleotides line up with TRBD2. CDR1 and CDR2 (germline): MNHEY, SMNVEV (reference sequence). Germline trimming cut 2 bases from V and 5 bases from J; bases unmatched to any gene: 1. The CDR3 has 14 amino acids. CDR3 bases: TGTGCCAGCAGTTTAGTAGCGGGGGGGGAGACCCAGTACTTC. Translated, it gives CASSLVAGGETQYF.

The rearrangement links TRBV7-9 to TRBJ1-5, with 10 bases identical to TRBD1. The germline gives CDR1 SEHNR, CDR2 FQNEAQ (reference sequence). The V gene end was trimmed by 6 bases and the J gene end by 4 bases; junction bases not matched to a gene: 12. CDR3 size: 17 residues. CDR3 loop: CASSWGQGTGENQPQHF. Written as DNA, the CDR3 is TGTGCCAGCAGTTGGGGACAAGGGACAGGGGAAAATCAGCCCCAGCATTTT.

The chain is built from TRBV2 and TRBJ2-4; TRBD1 aligns across 7 bases. This CDR3 is built from 15 residues. V was clipped by 8 bases and J by 1 base; unmatched bases: 8. Germline V gene data show CDR1 as SNHLY and CDR2 as FYNNEI. The chain's CDR3 is CASQQGKWAKNIQYF. The DNA for the CDR3 is TGTGCCAGCCAACAGGGGAAGTGGGCCAAAAACATTCAGTACTTC.

V gene TRBV5-1 combines with J gene TRBJ2-7; D not certain. The V gene lost 0 bases and the J gene lost 2 bases, with 9 bases spanning the gap. This CDR3 is 14 amino acids long. Germline V CDR1 and CDR2: SGHRS, YFSETQ. This chain's CDR3 is CASSLEVQTYEQYF. In nucleotides, the CDR3 is TGCGCCAGCAGCTTGGAAGTACAGACCTACGAGCAGTACTTC.

This clone was seen only a few times. The V and J genes are TRBV4-2 and TRBJ2-3; 10 bases map to TRBD2. The germline V gene has CDR1 LGHNA and CDR2 YNFKEQ. The CDR3 contains 18 residues. The V and J ends lost 0 bases and 2 bases, in that order; junction bases with no gene match: 8. CDR3 coding DNA: TGTGCCAGCAGCCAAGACCCACTGACTAGCGGGCTCACAGATACGCAGTATTTT. It specifies CASSQDPLTSGLTDTQYF.

The chain is built from TRBV10-3 and TRBJ1-4; D remains ambiguous. This CDR3 has 13 residues. Trimming left V 0 bases short and J 12 bases short, with 11 bases between. Germline CDR1 ENHRY, CDR2 SYGVKD. For the CDR3, the DNA is TGTGCCATCAGTGAGTCGCGATTCACGGAACTGTTTTTT. It specifies CAISESRFTELFF.